This TCR beta chain emerged from a study of CD4 T cells in relation to SARS-CoV-2 and coronaviruses. Concerning this clone itself: Its antigen is still unknown.

Profiled with immunoSEQ multiplex PCR; TCRdb holds only in-frame clones, not every one. The sample records approximately 43,000 clones, 84% being singletons. The trim removed 3 bases at V and 5 bases at J, leaving 12 bases unmatched. This CDR3 has 16 amino acids. In germline, CDR1 is KGHSH, CDR2 LQKENI. This clonotype originated in an adult with COVID-19. The sequencing input was naive CD4+ T cells from PBMCs, cultured in vitro. Subset indicated: naive CD4+ T cells isolated by negative enrichment. The chain couples TRBV18 to TRBJ1-1; 7 bases fit TRBD1. CDR3 sequence reads: CASSPRTGVPGTEAFF. CDR3 nucleotides: TGTGCCAGCTCACCCCGGACAGGCGTCCCGGGGACTGAAGCTTTCTTT. The whole variable domain, filled in from reference TRBV18 and TRBJ1-1, reads NAGVMQNPRHLVRRRGQEARLRCSPMKGHSHVYWYRQLPEEGLKFMVYLQKENIIDESGMPKERFSAEFPKEGPSILRIQQVVRGDSAAYFCASSPRTGVPGTEAFFGQGTRLTVV.